This record covers a single T cell receptor (beta chain). Its antigen is not identified. The sample belongs to a study of CD8 T cells in ankylosing spondylitis. Study conclusions and caveats: Disease-linked clones bore a CD8+ phenotype, appearing relatively rarely in peripheral blood. What seemed typical of ankylosing spondylitis blood was a TCR beta motif built from under 10 highly homologous variants.

The junction had 9 bases not matched to a gene; V was cut back by 0 bases and J by 5 bases. The CDR3 spans 16 residues. Germline V gene lookup returns CDR1 DFQATT and CDR2 SNEGSKA (reference sequence). Quantitative 5'-RACE with molecular barcodes was used to make the TCR beta libraries. TCRdb used MiXCR to reprocess the 5' RACE reads, holding one entry per CDR3 protein. The data show around 440,000 distinct CDR3 sequences, with 15% to 20% seen just once and around 0.92% held by the top ten. The chain carries TRBV20-1 and TRBJ1-5; 8 bases line up with TRBD1. The TCR originated in a male donor with ankylosing spondylitis. The sample taken for sequencing was blood, either unsorted or a sorted T cell fraction (not recorded which). CDR3 region: CSARDWATGADQPQHF. The CDR3 bases are TGCAGTGCTAGAGATTGGGCGACAGGGGCCGATCAGCCCCAGCATTTT.